This T cell receptor (beta chain) was documented in a study of early T cells in non-severe SARS-CoV-2 infection. Study at large: The chains were unpaired, and the sequenced material was bulk RNA from unsorted whole blood. Whole-study findings and limits: VDJdb matching skewed toward anti-spike CD8 responses, missing private and CD4 specificities.

This clonotype showed up many times. No antigen is known for it. Attachment of unique molecular identifiers was made to individual cDNA molecules. TCRdb ran MiXCR on the 5' RACE reads and lists one entry per CDR3 protein. Here the sample spans about 27,000 distinct CDR3 sequences, just under 3% being singletons. Germline V gene lookup returns CDR1 SGHNT and CDR2 YENEEA. This CDR3 contains 14 residues. Trimming left V 7 bases short and J 6 bases short, with 18 bases between. Sequenced: whole blood. The chain couples TRBV11-3 to TRBJ1-1; TRBD1 might be the D (5 bases). The TCR sequence derives from an adult who was a healthcare worker with PCR-confirmed SARS-CoV-2 infection or an uninfected control (not recorded which). In nucleotides, the CDR3 is TGTGCCAGCACCGCAAGGGGTAGGAGCCCTGAAGCTTTCTTT. As protein: CASTARGRSPEAFF. Full variable domain (remainder filled in from reference TRBV11-3 and TRBJ1-1): EAGVVQSPRYKIIEKKQPVAFWCNPISGHNTLYWYLQNLGQGPELLIRYENEEAVDDSQLPKDRFSAERLKGVDSTLKIQPAELGDSAVYLCASTARGRSPEAFFGQGTRLTVV.